The source of this T cell receptor (beta chain) is a study of memory CD4+ T cells and cytomegalovirus serostatus. V was trimmed by 8 bases and J by 0 bases, leaving 8 bases between them. Germline V gives CDR1 MDHEN, CDR2 SYDVKM. This CDR3 is 13 amino acids long. Single viable CD3+CD4+CD8-CD45RO+ cells were sorted as the memory CD4+ T cells. This table comes from immunoSEQ multiplex PCR, and its TCRdb copy is limited to in-frame clones, with some not included. The table lists about 54,000 clones, about three quarters of them singletons. The sequence came from an adult in good health and CMV-seropositive. The sequencing sample was made of memory CD4+ T cells from blood. This sequence joins TRBV28 and TRBJ1-5; the D is unclear. The CDR3 loop reads CASWVSSNQPQHF. The CDR3 nucleotides are TGTGCCAGCTGGGTTAGTAGCAATCAGCCCCAGCATTTT.